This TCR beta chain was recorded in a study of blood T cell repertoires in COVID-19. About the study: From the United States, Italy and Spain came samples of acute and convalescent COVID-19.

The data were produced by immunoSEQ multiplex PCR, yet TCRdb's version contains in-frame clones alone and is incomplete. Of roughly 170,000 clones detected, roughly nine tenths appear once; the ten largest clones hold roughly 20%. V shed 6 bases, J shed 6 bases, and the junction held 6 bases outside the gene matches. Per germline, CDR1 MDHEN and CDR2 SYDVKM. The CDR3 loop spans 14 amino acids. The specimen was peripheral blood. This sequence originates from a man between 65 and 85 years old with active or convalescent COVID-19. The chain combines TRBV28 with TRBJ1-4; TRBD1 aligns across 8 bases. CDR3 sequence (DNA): TGTGCCAGCAGCGGACAGGGTGGGGATGAAAAACTGTTTTTT. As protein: CASSGQGGDEKLFF.